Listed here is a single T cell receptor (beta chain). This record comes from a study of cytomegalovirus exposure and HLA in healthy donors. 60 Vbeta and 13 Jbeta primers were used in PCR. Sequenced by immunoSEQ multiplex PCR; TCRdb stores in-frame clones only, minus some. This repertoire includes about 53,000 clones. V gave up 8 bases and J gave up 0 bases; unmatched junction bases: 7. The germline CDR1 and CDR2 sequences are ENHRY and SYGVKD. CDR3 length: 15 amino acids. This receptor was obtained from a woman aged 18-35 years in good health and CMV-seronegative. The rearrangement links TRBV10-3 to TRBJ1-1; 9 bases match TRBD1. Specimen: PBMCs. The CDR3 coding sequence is TGTGCCATCGGCGGGACAGGGCTTATGAACACTGAAGCTTTCTTT. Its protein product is CAIGGTGLMNTEAFF.